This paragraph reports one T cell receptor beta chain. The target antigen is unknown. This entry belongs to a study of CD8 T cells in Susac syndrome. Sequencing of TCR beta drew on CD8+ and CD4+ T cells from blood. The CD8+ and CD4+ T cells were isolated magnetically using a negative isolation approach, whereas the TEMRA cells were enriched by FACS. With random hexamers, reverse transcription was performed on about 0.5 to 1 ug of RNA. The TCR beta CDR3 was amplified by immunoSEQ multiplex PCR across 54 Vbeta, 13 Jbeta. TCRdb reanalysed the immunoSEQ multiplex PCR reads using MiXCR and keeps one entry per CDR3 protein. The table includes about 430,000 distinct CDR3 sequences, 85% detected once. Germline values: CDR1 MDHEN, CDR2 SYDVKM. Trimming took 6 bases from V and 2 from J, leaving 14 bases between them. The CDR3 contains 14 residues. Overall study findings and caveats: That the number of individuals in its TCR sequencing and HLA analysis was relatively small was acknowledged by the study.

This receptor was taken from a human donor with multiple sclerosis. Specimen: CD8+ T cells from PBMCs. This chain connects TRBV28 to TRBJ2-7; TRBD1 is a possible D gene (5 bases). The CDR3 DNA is TGTGCCAGCAGCCGCATGACAGACGCCTACGAGCAGTACTTC. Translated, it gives CASSRMTDAYEQYF.